What follows are 28 T cell receptor beta chains derived from one specimen sequenced in a study of cytomegalovirus exposure and HLA in healthy donors. Researchers ran the PCR with 60 Vbeta and 13 Jbeta primers. Libraries were prepared by immunoSEQ multiplex PCR; TCRdb keeps only in-frame clonotypes and omits some of them. The table shows about 120,000 clones, with roughly three quarters occurring only once. The sample taken for sequencing was PBMCs. These receptors came from a man younger than 45 in good health and CMV-seropositive.

J is TRBJ2-5 and V is TRBV5-6; no clear D. The J call is doubtful: the DNA matches TRBJ2-7 better. The germline gives CDR1 SGHDT, CDR2 YYEEEE. The CDR3 has 14 residues. For the CDR3, the DNA is TGTGCCAGCAGCTTGGGTCGCGGCTCCTACGAGCAGTACTTC. Translated, it gives CASSLGRGSYEQYF.

V usage is TRBV27 and J usage is TRBJ2-7, with TRBD1 matching 7 bases. Germline lookup yields CDR1 MNHEY and CDR2 SMNVEV (reference sequence). The CDR3 is 15 residues long. J was trimmed by 2 bases and V by 5 bases; bases with no gene match: 9. The CDR3 coding sequence is TGTGCCAGCAGTAGGAAGGGGACAGATGCCTACGAGCAGTACTTC. It codes for CASSRKGTDAYEQYF.

Only a few counts were recorded for this clone. The chain links TRBV7-2 to TRBJ2-7; tentative D call: TRBD1 (6 bases). CDR1 and CDR2 from the germline V gene are SGHTA and FQGNSA. The V end was cut by 6 bases, the J end by 0 bases, with 12 bases between. The CDR3 is 14 amino acids. In nucleotides, the CDR3 is TGTGCCAGCAGAGAGGACAGATACTCCTACGAGCAGTACTTC. Its translation is CASREDRYSYEQYF.

The CDR3 sequence: CASSEKQGWETQYF. In nucleotides, the CDR3 is TGTGCCAGCAGCGAAAAACAGGGATGGGAGACCCAGTACTTC. The chain couples TRBV5-4 to TRBJ2-5; D might be TRBD1 (6 bases). This CDR3 has 14 residues. V lost 4 bases to trimming and J lost 5 bases, with 15 bases between them. Germline loops: CDR1 SGHNT, CDR2 YYREEE (reference sequence).

The chain recombines TRBV21-1 with TRBJ2-1; the table's D call, TRBD2, was not checked against the DNA. TRBV21-1 is listed as a pseudogene. The CDR3 is made up of 15 amino acids. CDR3 bases: TGTGCCAGCAGCAAAGGGACTAGCGGAAACAATGAGCAGTTCTTC. Translating it yields CASSKGTSGNNEQFF.

The chain combines TRBV27 with TRBJ1-5, with a possible D match to TRBD1 (5 bases). The CDR3 length is 16 residues. Deletions cut 5 bases from V and 2 bases from J, with 16 bases between. Germline CDR1 reads MNHEY; CDR2 reads SMNVEV (reference sequence). The CDR3 DNA is TGTGCCAGCAGTCCCGGCCAGGGTTTGGGCAATCAGCCCCAGCATTTT. As protein: CASSPGQGLGNQPQHF.

The chain combines TRBV9 with TRBJ2-3; 7 bases are shared with TRBD2. Germline V gives CDR1 SGDLS, CDR2 YYNGEE. Trimming took 0 bases from V and 14 from J; bases not matched to a gene: 9. The CDR3 totals 13 residues. The CDR3 loop reads CASSVAGSGVLYF. CDR3 DNA: TGTGCCAGCAGCGTAGCGGGGAGCGGGGTCCTGTATTTT.

This clone was seen a few times. The V and J genes are TRBV7-3 and TRBJ2-5; 11 positions match TRBD2. Trimming cost V 0 bases and J 4 bases; bases outside gene matches: 7. Germline V lookup: CDR1 SGHTA, CDR2 FQGTGA. The CDR3 covers 17 residues. The CDR3 protein is CASSLTRELAGAETQYF. The CDR3 coding sequence is TGTGCCAGCAGCTTAACGCGAGAACTAGCGGGAGCAGAGACCCAGTACTTC.

CDR3 DNA sequence: TGCGCCAGCTCGACCGAGGGTAACTATGGCTACACCTTC. Its protein is CASSTEGNYGYTF. The chain couples TRBV5-1 to TRBJ1-2, with D unresolved. The CDR3 extends over 13 amino acids. Germline V gives CDR1 SGHRS, CDR2 YFSETQ. Trimming removed 7 bases at V and 1 base at J, with 11 bases between.

This clone has only a few counts. This chain joins TRBV4-1 and TRBJ2-1; 8 positions agree with TRBD1. The J segment lost 1 base and the V segment lost 4 bases, leaving 6 bases of the junction unmatched. This CDR3 comprises 16 residues. From germline, CDR1 is MGHRA and CDR2 YSYEKL. The CDR3 protein is CASSPPGQASYNEQFF. The CDR3 DNA follows: TGCGCCAGCAGCCCTCCGGGACAGGCTTCCTACAATGAGCAGTTCTTC.

The chain has TRBV29-1 and TRBJ2-1; D is ambiguous. The CDR3 is 10 amino acids. CDR1 is SQVTM, CDR2 ANQGSEA, per germline. Trimming pared 6 bases from V and 9 bases from J, leaving 9 bases between. CDR3 protein: CSVPYGEQFF. DNA of the CDR3: TGCAGCGTGCCTTACGGTGAGCAGTTCTTC.

The chain links TRBV7-8 to TRBJ2-3, with a tentative D call TRBD1 (6 bases). Germline V CDR1 and CDR2: SGHVS, FQNEAQ. Between the trimmed V and J ends, which lost 5 bases and 0 bases, there was a span of 9 bases. The CDR3 totals 14 residues. In nucleotides, the CDR3 is TGTGCCAGCAGCGGGGGCCCTAGCACAGATACGCAGTATTTT. Protein sequence: CASSGGPSTDTQYF.

The chain has TRBV29-1 and TRBJ2-1; D is perhaps TRBD2 (6 bases). The V gene lost 5 bases and the J gene lost 5 bases, with 16 bases spanning the gap. Germline V gene data show CDR1 as SQVTM and CDR2 as ANQGSEA. The CDR3 has 14 residues. Here the CDR3 DNA reads TGCAGCGTTACCGGGACTCCCCTCAACAATGAGCAGTTCTTC. Its translation: CSVTGTPLNNEQFF.

This clone appeared a single time. The V call is TRBV7-2, the J call TRBJ2-2, with 9 positions matching TRBD2. There are 17 residues in the CDR3. Looked up from germline, CDR1 is SGHTA and CDR2 is FQGNSA. V was pared by 1 base and J by 5 bases, with 8 bases of the junction left unmatched. The CDR3: CASSLGPAGLATGELFF. CDR3 bases: TGTGCCAGCAGCTTAGGGCCGGCGGGACTAGCAACCGGGGAGCTGTTTTTT.

This clone was observed a handful of times. The chain is built from TRBV18 and TRBJ1-2; D is possibly TRBD1 (5 bases). The germline V and J ends were trimmed by 2 bases and 8 bases, with 12 bases remaining between them. Per germline, CDR1 KGHSH and CDR2 LQKENI. The CDR3 length is 13 residues. CDR3 coding DNA: TGTGCCAGCTCACCAGTTCCAGGGTTCGGCTACACCTTC. It translates to CASSPVPGFGYTF. Full variable domain (outside the CDR3, taken from reference TRBV18 and TRBJ1-2): NAGVMQNPRHLVRRRGQEARLRCSPMKGHSHVYWYRQLPEEGLKFMVYLQKENIIDESGMPKERFSAEFPKEGPSILRIQQVVRGDSAAYFCASSPVPGFGYTFGSGTRLTVV.

This rearrangement joins TRBV27 to TRBJ2-1, with D perhaps matching TRBD2 (5 bases). Trimming removed 1 base at V and 9 bases at J, with 13 bases between. This CDR3 has 14 residues. Germline assignment: CDR1 MNHEY and CDR2 SMNVEV (reference sequence). CDR3 sequence reads: CASSLFTVGGEQFF. In DNA, the CDR3 is TGTGCCAGCAGTTTATTCACCGTAGGAGGTGAGCAGTTCTTC.

A word on this clone: A junction end diverges from the germline sequence, so it may reflect a read error. The chain recombines TRBV7-9 with TRBJ1-6; 9 bases align to TRBD1. CDR3 length equals 15 residues. CDR1 and CDR2 (germline): SEHNR, FQNEAQ (reference sequence). The CDR3 is CSSSLVQGASSPLHF. The CDR3 nucleotides read TGTTCCAGCAGCTTAGTACAGGGGGCGAGTTCACCCCTCCACTTT.

The V call is TRBV29-1, the J call TRBJ1-2, with a weak D call TRBD1 (5 bases). The V gene lost 6 bases and the J gene lost 5 bases, with 19 bases spanning the gap. This CDR3 is 14 amino acids long. Germline V gene sequence: CDR1 SQVTM, CDR2 ANQGSEA. The CDR3 loop is CSVVGAAANYGYTF. The CDR3 DNA is TGCAGCGTCGTAGGGGCAGCAGCGAATTATGGCTACACCTTC.

The chain uses TRBV4-2 and TRBJ1-3; possible D gene TRBD1, 6 bases. The CDR3 runs to 14 residues. V was cut by 2 bases and J by 11 bases, with 16 bases left in between. Germline CDR1 is LGHNA and CDR2 is YNFKEQ. DNA of the CDR3: TGTGCCAGCAGCCAACAACAGGGTGAAAGAGCCATATATTTT. As protein: CASSQQQGERAIYF.

This clone was counted between two and nine times. The DNA is left out, because the CDR3 cannot be placed on it with certainty; the CDR3 is given as TCRdb lists it. The J gene is TRBJ1-3, the V gene TRBV12-2; the table assigns TRBD1, which was not confirmed against the DNA. TRBV12-2 is listed as a pseudogene. The CDR3 spans 14 residues, counting both ends. CDR3: CASRQWGTGNTIYF.

The chain links TRBV6-1 to TRBJ2-1; D is uncertain. From germline, CDR1 is MNHNS and CDR2 SASEGT. The CDR3 spans 15 residues. V was trimmed by 5 bases and J by 1 base, leaving 12 bases between them. The CDR3: CASSSASGSYNEQFF. The CDR3, as DNA: TGTGCCAGCAGTTCCGCCTCGGGTTCCTACAATGAGCAGTTCTTC.

CDR3 nucleotide sequence: TGTGCCAGCAGCTTAGTCGGGGGAACCTATGGCTACACCTTC. It yields the protein CASSLVGGTYGYTF. The chain links TRBV7-2 to TRBJ1-2, with D perhaps matching TRBD1 (5 bases). V dropped 1 base and J dropped 4 bases, with 10 bases sitting between them. This CDR3 contains 14 residues. Germline CDR1 is SGHTA and CDR2 is FQGNSA.

The chain carries TRBV11-3 and TRBJ1-1; D unclear. The CDR3 loop spans 13 amino acids. From germline, CDR1 is SGHNT and CDR2 YENEEA. The ends were cut back, 3 bases at V and 0 bases at J, with 5 bases in the middle. CDR3 sequence reads: CASSLQMNTEAFF. CDR3 in DNA: TGTGCCAGCAGCTTGCAGATGAACACTGAAGCTTTCTTT.

The chain carries TRBV14 and TRBJ2-1, with 7 bases lining up with TRBD2. After removal of 0 bases from V and 8 bases from J, the junction contained 13 bases not matched to a gene. Looked up from germline, CDR1 is SGHDN and CDR2 is FVKESK. The CDR3 length is 17 residues. The CDR3 loop reads CASSQEKGTIYPDEQFF. The CDR3 DNA reads as TGTGCCAGCAGCCAAGAAAAGGGGACTATTTACCCTGATGAGCAGTTCTTC. Full variable domain (remainder filled in from reference TRBV14 and TRBJ2-1): EAGVTQFPSHSVIEKGQTVTLRCDPISGHDNLYWYRRVMGKEIKFLLHFVKESKQDESGMPNNRFLAERTGGTYSTLKVQPAELEDSGVYFCASSQEKGTIYPDEQFFGPGTRLTVL.

This chain connects TRBV9 to TRBJ2-2, with D perhaps TRBD2 (6 bases). Germline V lookup: CDR1 SGDLS, CDR2 YYNGEE. Trimming took off 2 bases at V and 7 bases at J, with 15 bases between the two ends. The CDR3 contains 15 residues. The CDR3 DNA reads as TGTGCCAGCAGCGTCTCGGACTACATCCTCGGGGAGCTGTTTTTT. Protein product: CASSVSDYILGELFF.

The CDR3 coding sequence is TGTGCCACTCAACAGGTCCAAAACTACGAGCAGTACTTC. Translation: CATQQVQNYEQYF. The V gene is TRBV10-3, the J gene TRBJ2-7, with D tentatively TRBD1 (5 bases). Looked up from germline, CDR1 is ENHRY and CDR2 is SYGVKD. V was pared by 10 bases and J by 3 bases, with 16 bases between. The CDR3 spans 13 residues.

This clone was picked up a small number of times. Germline and junction disagree at one end, which may indicate a read error. The chain uses TRBV7-7 and TRBJ2-3, with D unclear. The CDR3 runs to 13 residues. Germline CDR1 and CDR2: SSHAT and FNYEAQ (reference sequence). As DNA, the CDR3 is TGTGCTAGCAGCTTAGTAGGCACAGATACGCAGTATTTT. Protein sequence: CASSLVGTDTQYF.

The CDR3 reads CASSDHRGQGMYGYTF. CDR3 in DNA: TGTGCCAGCAGTGACCATAGGGGACAGGGGATGTATGGCTACACCTTC. The V gene is TRBV6-1, the J gene TRBJ1-2; 10 nucleotides agree with TRBD1. Germline CDR1 is MNHNS and CDR2 is SASEGT. V shed 3 bases and J 5 bases; nucleotides not matched to a gene: 9. The CDR3 consists of 16 residues.